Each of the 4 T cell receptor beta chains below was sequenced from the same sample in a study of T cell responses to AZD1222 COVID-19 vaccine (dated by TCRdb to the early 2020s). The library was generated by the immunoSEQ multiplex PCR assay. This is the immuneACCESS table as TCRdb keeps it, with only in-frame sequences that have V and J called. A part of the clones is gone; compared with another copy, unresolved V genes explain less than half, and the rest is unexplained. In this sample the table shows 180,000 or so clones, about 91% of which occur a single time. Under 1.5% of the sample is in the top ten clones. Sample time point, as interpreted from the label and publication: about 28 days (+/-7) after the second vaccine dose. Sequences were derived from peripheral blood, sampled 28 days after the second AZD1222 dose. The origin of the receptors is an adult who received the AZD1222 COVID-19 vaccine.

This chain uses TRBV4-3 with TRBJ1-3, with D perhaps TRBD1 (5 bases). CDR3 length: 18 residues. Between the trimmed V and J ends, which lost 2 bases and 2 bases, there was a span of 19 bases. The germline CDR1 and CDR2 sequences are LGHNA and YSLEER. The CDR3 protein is CASSQSLEGAVTGNTIYF. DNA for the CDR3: TGCGCCAGCAGCCAAAGTCTCGAAGGGGCTGTGACTGGAAACACCATATATTTT.

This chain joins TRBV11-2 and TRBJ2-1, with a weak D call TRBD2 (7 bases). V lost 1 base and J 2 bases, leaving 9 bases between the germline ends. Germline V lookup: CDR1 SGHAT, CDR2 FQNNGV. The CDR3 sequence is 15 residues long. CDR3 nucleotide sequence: TGTGCCAGCAGCTTAGGCGGGGGCCCCTACAATGAGCAGTTCTTC. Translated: CASSLGGGPYNEQFF.

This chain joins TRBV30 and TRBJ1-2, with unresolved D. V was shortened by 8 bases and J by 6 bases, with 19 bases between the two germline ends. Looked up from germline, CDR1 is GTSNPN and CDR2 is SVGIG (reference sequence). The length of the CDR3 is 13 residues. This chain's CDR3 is CAAVDGPGDGYTF. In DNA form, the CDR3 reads TGTGCCGCGGTTGACGGCCCTGGAGATGGCTACACCTTC.

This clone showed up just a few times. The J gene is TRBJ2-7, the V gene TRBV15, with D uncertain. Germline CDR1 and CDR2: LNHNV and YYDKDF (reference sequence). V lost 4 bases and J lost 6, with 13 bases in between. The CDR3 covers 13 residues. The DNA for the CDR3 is TGTGCCACCAGCACCAGGAATCTGGCCGAGCAGTACTTC. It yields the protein CATSTRNLAEQYF. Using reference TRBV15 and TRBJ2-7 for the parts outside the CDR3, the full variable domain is DAMVIQNPRYQVTQFGKPVTLSCSQTLNHNVMYWYQQKSSQAPKLLFHYYDKDFNNEADTPDNFQSRRPNTSFCFLDIRSPGLGDTAMYLCATSTRNLAEQYFGPGTRLTVT.